The rows below give T cell receptor beta chains drawn from one sample of a study of blood T cell repertoires in COVID-19. The data were produced by immunoSEQ multiplex PCR, yet TCRdb's version contains in-frame clones alone and is incomplete. The data contain about 42,000 clones, around 76% of them singletons. Sequenced input: peripheral blood. Every receptor here comes from a man aged 65 to 79 with active or convalescent COVID-19. Each CDR3 is given with its conserved first and last residue. D genes are given only for firm matches. Rows may omit the clone size; those that give it use once, few, many or a size class.

CDR3 DNA | CDR3 protein | V gene | D gene | J gene | clone size
TGTGCCACCAGCACTACCCTTGGGAGGGGGGTTTACAATGAGCAGTTCTTC | CATSTTLGRGVYNEQFF | TRBV24-1 | NA | TRBJ2-1 | NA
TGTGCCAGCAGCCGCCGGGACAGGGAAGTCCCCCAGCATTTT | CASSRRDREVPQHF | TRBV7-2 | TRBD1 | TRBJ1-5 | few
TGTGCCAGCAGTTTAGGGACACCCTACGAGCAGTACTTC | CASSLGTPYEQYF | TRBV28 | NA | TRBJ2-7 | few
TGTGCCAGCAGCGGACCAAGACAGGACGTAAGCTACACCTTC | CASSGPRQDVSYTF | TRBV9 | NA | TRBJ1-2 | NA
TGTGCCAGCTACCGGGACAAAGAAGAGACCCAGTACTTC | CASYRDKEETQYF | TRBV2 | NA | TRBJ2-5 | NA
TGTGCCAGCTCACCCCCGACAGGTACCTACGAGCAGTACTTC | CASSPPTGTYEQYF | TRBV18 | NA | TRBJ2-7 | few
TGCGCCAGCAGCGAAGAGGGCGGCGGGAGGGAGACCCAGTACTTC | CASSEEGGGRETQYF | TRBV10-2 | TRBD2 | TRBJ2-5 | once
TGTGCCAGCATCGACAGGGGGAGTTACTCCTACAATGAGCAGTTCTTC | CASIDRGSYSYNEQFF | TRBV21-1 | NA | TRBJ2-1 | NA
TGTGCCAGCAGCTTAGCGTCAGGGTTACCATACGAGCAGTACTTC | CASSLASGLPYEQYF | TRBV5-5 | NA | TRBJ2-7 | NA
TGTGCCAGTAACCGAGGTAACACCGGGGAGCTGTTTTTT | CASNRGNTGELFF | TRBV19 | NA | TRBJ2-2 | NA
TGTGCCAGCAGACGAGGGGGCAAAGAGACCCAGTACTTC | CASRRGGKETQYF | TRBV28 | TRBD1 | TRBJ2-5 | NA
TGTGCCAGCAGCTTACCGGGGGGGCGCACAGATACGCAGTATTTT | CASSLPGGRTDTQYF | TRBV7-3 | TRBD2 | TRBJ2-3 | once
TGTGCCAGCAGTTTATCGTCCAGCTATGGCTACACCTTC | CASSLSSSYGYTF | TRBV27 | NA | TRBJ1-2 | NA
TGTGCCAGCAGCTCATCGGGGGAAGGGGATACGCAGTATTTT | CASSSSGEGDTQYF | TRBV5-4 | NA | TRBJ2-3 | NA
TGCAGCGTACAGGGTAGCAATCAGCCCCAGCATTTT | CSVQGSNQPQHF | TRBV29-1 | NA | TRBJ1-5 | NA
TGTGCCAGCAGTCACGGGAGCACCGGGGGAAATGAGCAGTTCTTC | CASSHGSTGGNEQFF | TRBV5-6 | NA | TRBJ2-1 | NA
TGCGCCAGCGGGAACCAGGGTAACAATGAAAAACTGTTTTTT | CASGNQGNNEKLFF | TRBV5-1 | NA | TRBJ1-4 | few
TGTGCCTGGAGTGTTAGTGTGAACACTGAAGCTTTCTTT | CAWSVSVNTEAFF | TRBV30 | NA | TRBJ1-1 | many
TGTGCCAGCAGGTTAACAGTGGGTTCCTACGAGCAGTACTTC | CASRLTVGSYEQYF | TRBV7-9 | NA | TRBJ2-7 | once
TGTGCCAGCGGCGGCGGGGCTCAAGAGACCCAGTACTTC | CASGGGAQETQYF | TRBV6-1 | NA | TRBJ2-5 | NA
TGTGCCAGCAGACAGACAGGGGGCCTCGTAAAACTGTTTTTT | CASRQTGGLVKLFF | TRBV28 | TRBD1 | TRBJ1-4 | NA
TGTGCCAGCAGTTCCCCTTTGGGAGGTAATGAAAAACTGTTTTTT | CASSSPLGGNEKLFF | TRBV28 | NA | TRBJ1-4 | NA
TGTGCCAGCAGCCAATACCGCGGGAGCTCTGGGGCCAACGTCCTGACTTTC | CASSQYRGSSGANVLTF | TRBV3-1/TRBV3-2 | TRBD2 | TRBJ2-6 | NA
TGTGCCAGCAGCCAACATACTACAGGGGCCACCGGGGAGCTGTTTTTT | CASSQHTTGATGELFF | TRBV27 | TRBD1 | TRBJ2-2 | NA
TGTGCCAGCAGTCCCAGAAGAGGGGGCTATGACACCGGGGAGCTGTTTTTT | CASSPRRGGYDTGELFF | TRBV6-6 | TRBD1 | TRBJ2-2 | once
TGTGCCAGCAGCCGTAACAGGGGAGAGCCCCTCCACTTT | CASSRNRGEPLHF | TRBV14 | TRBD1 | TRBJ1-6 | NA
TGTGCCAGCAGCTTAGCTGCCGGGGGGCCCGTCAACGAGCAGTACTTC | CASSLAAGGPVNEQYF | TRBV11-2 | NA | TRBJ2-7 | once
TGTGCCAGCAGCCAAGGGGACAGGGTGGGGGAGACCCAGTACTTC | CASSQGDRVGETQYF | TRBV3-1/TRBV3-2 | TRBD1 | TRBJ2-5 | NA
TGTGCCATCCTCAGGGGCACCCTGCGGTCCGAGCAGTACTTC | CAILRGTLRSEQYF | TRBV2 | NA | TRBJ2-7 | NA
TGTGCCAGCAGCCAGGAGACGGGCGAGCAGTACTTC | CASSQETGEQYF | TRBV4-2 | NA | TRBJ2-7 | NA
TGTGCCAGCAGCCATACAGGTCATAATGAAAAACTGTTTTTT | CASSHTGHNEKLFF | TRBV3-1/TRBV3-2 | NA | TRBJ1-4 | NA
TGTGCCAGCAGCCAAGTCTCACAGACCTACGAGCAGTACTTC | CASSQVSQTYEQYF | TRBV3-1/TRBV3-2 | NA | TRBJ2-7 | NA
TGTGCCAGCAGTGGGGGGACAACTTATAGCAATCAGCCCCAGCATTTT | CASSGGTTYSNQPQHF | TRBV2 | NA | TRBJ1-5 | NA
TGTGCCAGCAGCCGCACCGGGACATACTATGGCTACACCTTC | CASSRTGTYYGYTF | TRBV5-6 | NA | TRBJ1-2 | NA
TGTGCCAGCAGCAAAGCAGTACAAACAGAGAACACTGAAGCTTTCTTT | CASSKAVQTENTEAFF | TRBV21-1 | NA | TRBJ1-1 | NA
TGCGCCAGCAGTACTCAGGGGTTAAACACCGGGGAGCTGTTTTTT | CASSTQGLNTGELFF | TRBV5-1 | NA | TRBJ2-2 | NA
TGTGCCATCAGTGATGGTCTAGCGGGGGATGAGCAGTTCTTC | CAISDGLAGDEQFF | TRBV10-3 | TRBD2 | TRBJ2-1 | NA
TGTGCCAGCAGCTTAGCGCTTCAGAATTTGGGCTACACCTTC | CASSLALQNLGYTF | TRBV7-9 | NA | TRBJ1-2 | NA